This T cell receptor beta chain was identified during a study of T-cell reconstitution after alpha-beta-depleted transplantation in children. This CDR3 contains 16 residues. Germline values: CDR1 SGHDT, CDR2 YYEEEE. J gave up 4 bases and V 3 bases, and 11 bases lay outside the gene matches. During its preparation, the TCRbeta library received unique molecular identifiers. In TCRdb, the PCR reads were re-called with MiXCR into one record per CDR3 protein. The sample holds some 830,000 distinct CDR3 sequences, 16% seen once. Study-wide points: Certain patients had high TCRbeta diversity at day 60, and it came from recipient T cells and thymic progenitors that survived. T-cell numbers and diversity one year post-transplant derived largely from freshly generated T cells. Several hundred rapidly expanded clones from non-depleted graft cells reportedly supplied alpha-beta T cells about two months post-transplant.

This clonotype was counted only a few times. Its antigen remains unidentified. Sequences were derived from PBMCs, mostly from graft donor cells, sampled 360 days after TCRalphabeta/CD19-depleted stem cell transplant. The receptor was isolated from a male patient aged 10 to 17 who had a stem cell transplant for acute lymphoblastic leukemia, so the T cells may come from the graft donor. The rearrangement uses TRBV5-6 and TRBJ1-2; TRBD1 agrees at 8 bases. CDR3 coding DNA: TGTGCCAGCAGCTCCCCCCGGACAGGGAGGGTCTATGGCTACACCTTC. This translates into CASSSPRTGRVYGYTF.